This T cell receptor beta chain stems from a study of cytomegalovirus exposure and HLA in healthy donors. Study results and caveats: A few of the chains that were CMV-associated were confirmed in vitro to be specific for CMV antigens. The finding came from a later analysis; first-cohort TCR clusters tended to co-occur in the roughly 120 validation repertoires. Despite most TCR sequences being rare, some public TCRs occurred in many donors.

This clone showed up many times. The target antigen is unknown. This table comes from immunoSEQ multiplex PCR, and its TCRdb copy is limited to in-frame clones, with some not included. The sample has under 250,000 clones; approximately 78% are singletons. The donors were part of the validation cohort, which consisted of approximately 110 subjects and was separate from the first cohort of 600 to 850 subjects. With 4 bases clipped from V and 3 bases from J, the junction kept 5 bases outside the gene matches. This CDR3 has 16 amino acids. CDR1 LNHDA and CDR2 SQIVND come from the germline V gene (reference sequence).

The chain recombines TRBV19 with TRBJ1-5; 11 bases map to TRBD1. Specimen: PBMCs. This clonotype was obtained from a woman aged 30 to 39 in good health and CMV-seronegative. CDR3 residues: CASSTDRGRVNQPQHF. The CDR3 DNA follows: TGTGCCAGTAGTACGGACAGGGGGCGCGTCAATCAGCCCCAGCATTTT.